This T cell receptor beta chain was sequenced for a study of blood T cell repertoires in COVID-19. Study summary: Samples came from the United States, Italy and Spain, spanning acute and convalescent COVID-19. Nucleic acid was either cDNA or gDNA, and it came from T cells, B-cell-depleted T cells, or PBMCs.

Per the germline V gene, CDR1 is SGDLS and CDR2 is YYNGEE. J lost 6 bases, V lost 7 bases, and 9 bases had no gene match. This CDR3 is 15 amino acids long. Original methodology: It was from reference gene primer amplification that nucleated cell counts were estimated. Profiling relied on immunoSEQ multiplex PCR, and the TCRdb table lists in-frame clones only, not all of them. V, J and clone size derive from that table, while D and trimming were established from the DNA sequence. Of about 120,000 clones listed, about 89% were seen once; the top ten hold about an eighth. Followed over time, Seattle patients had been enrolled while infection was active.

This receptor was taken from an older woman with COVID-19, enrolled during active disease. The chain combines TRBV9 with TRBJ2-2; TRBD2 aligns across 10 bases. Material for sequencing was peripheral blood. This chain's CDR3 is CASRPAGLASGELFF. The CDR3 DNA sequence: TGTGCCAGCCGCCCCGCGGGACTAGCGTCCGGGGAGCTGTTTTTT.